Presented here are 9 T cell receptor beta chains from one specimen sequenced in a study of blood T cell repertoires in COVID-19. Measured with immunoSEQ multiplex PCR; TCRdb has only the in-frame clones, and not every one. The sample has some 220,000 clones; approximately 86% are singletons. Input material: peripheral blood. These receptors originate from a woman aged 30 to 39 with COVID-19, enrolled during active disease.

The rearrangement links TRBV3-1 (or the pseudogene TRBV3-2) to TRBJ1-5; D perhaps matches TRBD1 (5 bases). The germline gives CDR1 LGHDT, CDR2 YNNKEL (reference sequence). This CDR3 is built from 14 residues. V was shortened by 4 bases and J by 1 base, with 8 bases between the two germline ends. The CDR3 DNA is TGTGCCAGCAGCCTTGGGGGGAGCAATCAGCCCCAGCATTTT. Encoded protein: CASSLGGSNQPQHF.

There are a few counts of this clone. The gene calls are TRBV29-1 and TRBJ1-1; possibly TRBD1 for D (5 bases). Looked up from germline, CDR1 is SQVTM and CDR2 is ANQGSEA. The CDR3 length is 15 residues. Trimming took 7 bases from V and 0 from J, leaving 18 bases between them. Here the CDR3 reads CSGGAGWGMNTEAFF. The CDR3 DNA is TGCAGCGGTGGCGCAGGGTGGGGAATGAACACTGAAGCTTTCTTT.

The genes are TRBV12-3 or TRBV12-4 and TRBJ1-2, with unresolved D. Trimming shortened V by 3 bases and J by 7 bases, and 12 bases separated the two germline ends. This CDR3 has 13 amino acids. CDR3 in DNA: TGTGCCAGCAGTTTCCTGCGGGAGCCTGGCTACACCTTC. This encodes CASSFLREPGYTF.

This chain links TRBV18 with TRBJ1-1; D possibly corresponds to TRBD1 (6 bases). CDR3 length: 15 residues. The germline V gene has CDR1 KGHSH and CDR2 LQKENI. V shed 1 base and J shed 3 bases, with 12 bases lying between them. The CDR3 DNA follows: TGTGCCAGCTCACCACTGGGGAACAGGGACACTGAAGCTTTCTTT. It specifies CASSPLGNRDTEAFF.

The CDR3 sequence: CASSSYRLYGYGYTF. The DNA of the CDR3 is TGTGCCAGCAGCTCCTATCGACTGTATGGATATGGCTACACCTTC. The rearrangement joins TRBV5-6 to TRBJ1-2; D is unresolved. The length of the CDR3 is 15 residues. V was clipped by 3 bases and J by 5 bases, with 17 bases between them. Germline CDR1 reads SGHDT; CDR2 reads YYEEEE.

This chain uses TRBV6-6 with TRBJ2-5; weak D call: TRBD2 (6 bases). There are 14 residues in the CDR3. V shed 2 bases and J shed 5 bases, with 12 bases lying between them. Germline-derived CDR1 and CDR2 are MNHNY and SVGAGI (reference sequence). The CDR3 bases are TGTGCCAGCAGTTACGGGGGGTTAAGGGAGACCCAGTACTTC. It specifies CASSYGGLRETQYF.

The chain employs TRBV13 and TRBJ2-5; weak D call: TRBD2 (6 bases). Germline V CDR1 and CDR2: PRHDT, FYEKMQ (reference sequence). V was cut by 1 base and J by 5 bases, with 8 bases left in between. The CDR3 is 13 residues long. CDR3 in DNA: TGTGCCAGCAGCTTAGACCGGGAGGAGACCCAGTACTTC. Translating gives CASSLDREETQYF. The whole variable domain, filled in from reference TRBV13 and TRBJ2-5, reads AAGVIQSPRHLIKEKRETATLKCYPIPRHDTVYWYQQGPGQDPQFLISFYEKMQSDKGSIPDRFSAQQFSDYHSELNMSSLELGDSALYFCASSLDREETQYFGPGTRLLVL.

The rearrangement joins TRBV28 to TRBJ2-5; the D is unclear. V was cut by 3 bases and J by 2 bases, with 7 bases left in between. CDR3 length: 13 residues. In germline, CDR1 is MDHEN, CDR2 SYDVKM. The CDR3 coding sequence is TGTGCCAGCAGTTTGTCGAGACAAGAGACCCAGTACTTC. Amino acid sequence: CASSLSRQETQYF.

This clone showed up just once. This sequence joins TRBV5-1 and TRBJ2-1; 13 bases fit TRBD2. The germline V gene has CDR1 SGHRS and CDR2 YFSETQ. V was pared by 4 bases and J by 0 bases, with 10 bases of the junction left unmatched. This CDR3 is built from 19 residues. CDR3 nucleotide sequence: TGCGCCAGCAGCATTGGACTAGCGGGGGTCCGGAGCTCCTACAATGAGCAGTTCTTC. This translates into CASSIGLAGVRSSYNEQFF.